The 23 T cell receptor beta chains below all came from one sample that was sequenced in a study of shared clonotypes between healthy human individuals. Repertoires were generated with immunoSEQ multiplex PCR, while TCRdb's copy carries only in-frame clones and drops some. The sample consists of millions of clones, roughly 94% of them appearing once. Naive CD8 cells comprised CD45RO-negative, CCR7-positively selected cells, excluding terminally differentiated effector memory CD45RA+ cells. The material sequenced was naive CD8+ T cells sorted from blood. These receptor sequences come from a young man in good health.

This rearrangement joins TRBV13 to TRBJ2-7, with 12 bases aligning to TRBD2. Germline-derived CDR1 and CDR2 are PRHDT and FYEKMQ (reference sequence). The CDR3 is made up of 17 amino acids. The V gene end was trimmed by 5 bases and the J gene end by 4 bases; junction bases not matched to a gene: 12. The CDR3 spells CASSPRLAGAVLYEQYF. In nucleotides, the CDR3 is TGTGCCAGCAGCCCCCGACTAGCGGGAGCCGTACTATACGAGCAGTACTTC. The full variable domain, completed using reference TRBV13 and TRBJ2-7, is AAGVIQSPRHLIKEKRETATLKCYPIPRHDTVYWYQQGPGQDPQFLISFYEKMQSDKGSIPDRFSAQQFSDYHSELNMSSLELGDSALYFCASSPRLAGAVLYEQYFGPGTRLTVT.

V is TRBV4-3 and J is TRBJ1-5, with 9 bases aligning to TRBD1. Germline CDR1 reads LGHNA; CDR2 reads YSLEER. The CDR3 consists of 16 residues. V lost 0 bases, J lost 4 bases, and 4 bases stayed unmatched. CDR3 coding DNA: TGCGCCAGCAGCCAAGATATGGGGACAGGGAATCAGCCCCAGCATTTT. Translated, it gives CASSQDMGTGNQPQHF.

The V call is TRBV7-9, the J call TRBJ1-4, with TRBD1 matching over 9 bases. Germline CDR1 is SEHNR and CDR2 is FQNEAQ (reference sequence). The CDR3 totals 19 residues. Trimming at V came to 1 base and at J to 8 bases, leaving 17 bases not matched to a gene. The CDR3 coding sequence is TGTGCCAGCAGCTTAGACTTTGGCAAAGAACAGGGGGCTTGGGAAAAACTGTTTTTT. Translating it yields CASSLDFGKEQGAWEKLFF. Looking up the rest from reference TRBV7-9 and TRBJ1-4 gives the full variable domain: DTGVSQNPRHKITKRGQNVTFRCDPISEHNRLYWYRQTLGQGPEFLTYFQNEAQLEKSRLLSDRFSAERPKGSFSTLEIQRTEQGDSAMYLCASSLDFGKEQGAWEKLFFGSGTQLSVL.

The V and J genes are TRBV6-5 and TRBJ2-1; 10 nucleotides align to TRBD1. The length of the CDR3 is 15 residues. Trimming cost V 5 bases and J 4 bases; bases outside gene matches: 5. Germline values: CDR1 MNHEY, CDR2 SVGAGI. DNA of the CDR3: TGTGCCAGCAGTCTACCGGGACAGGGGTACAATGAGCAGTTCTTC. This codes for CASSLPGQGYNEQFF.

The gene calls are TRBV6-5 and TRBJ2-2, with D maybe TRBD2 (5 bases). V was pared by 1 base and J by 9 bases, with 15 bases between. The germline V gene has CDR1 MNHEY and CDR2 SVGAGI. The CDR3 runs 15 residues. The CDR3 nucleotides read TGTGCCAGCAGTTACTTGTCCGAGGGAACCAGGGAGCTGTTTTTT. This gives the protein CASSYLSEGTRELFF.

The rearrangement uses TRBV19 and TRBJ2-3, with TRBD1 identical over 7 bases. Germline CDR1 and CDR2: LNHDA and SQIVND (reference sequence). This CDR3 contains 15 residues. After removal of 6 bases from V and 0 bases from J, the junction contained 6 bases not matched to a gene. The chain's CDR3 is CASSAGTASTDTQYF. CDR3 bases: TGTGCCAGTAGCGCCGGGACAGCTAGCACAGATACGCAGTATTTT. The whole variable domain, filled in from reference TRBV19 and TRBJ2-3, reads DGGITQSPKYLFRKEGQNVTLSCEQNLNHDAMYWYRQDPGQGLRLIYYSQIVNDFQKGDIAEGYSVSREKKESFPLTVTSAQKNPTAFYLCASSAGTASTDTQYFGPGTRLTVL.

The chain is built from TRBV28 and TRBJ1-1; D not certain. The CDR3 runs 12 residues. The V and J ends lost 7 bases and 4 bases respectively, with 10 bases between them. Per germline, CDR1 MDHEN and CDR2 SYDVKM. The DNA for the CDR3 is TGTGCCAGCACCCAGGCGAGCACTGAAGCTTTCTTT. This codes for CASTQASTEAFF.

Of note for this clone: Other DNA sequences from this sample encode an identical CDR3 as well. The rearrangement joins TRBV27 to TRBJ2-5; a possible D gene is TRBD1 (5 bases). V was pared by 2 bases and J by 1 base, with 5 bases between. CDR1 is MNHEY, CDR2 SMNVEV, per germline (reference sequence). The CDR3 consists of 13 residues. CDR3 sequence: CASSLQGQETQYF. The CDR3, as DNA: TGTGCCAGCAGTTTACAGGGCCAAGAGACCCAGTACTTC.

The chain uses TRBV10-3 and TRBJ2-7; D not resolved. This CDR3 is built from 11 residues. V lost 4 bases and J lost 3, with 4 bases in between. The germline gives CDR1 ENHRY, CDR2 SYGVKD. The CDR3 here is CAISVHYEQYF. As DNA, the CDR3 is TGTGCCATCAGTGTCCACTACGAGCAGTACTTC.

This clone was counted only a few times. The CDR3 bases are TGTGCCAGCGGTTCAGGGATGACCCTCCACTTT. It yields the protein CASGSGMTLHF. The V gene is TRBV9, the J gene TRBJ1-6, with a tentative D call TRBD1 (5 bases). Germline CDR1 reads SGDLS; CDR2 reads YYNGEE. CDR3 length: 11 residues. The V and J ends lost 7 bases and 14 bases respectively, with 13 bases between them.

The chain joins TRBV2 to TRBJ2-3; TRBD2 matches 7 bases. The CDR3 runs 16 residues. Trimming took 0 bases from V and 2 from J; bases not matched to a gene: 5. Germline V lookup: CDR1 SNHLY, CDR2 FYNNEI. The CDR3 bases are TGTGCCAGCAGTGAAGCCCTGGCGGGAGCCACAGATACGCAGTATTTT. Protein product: CASSEALAGATDTQYF.

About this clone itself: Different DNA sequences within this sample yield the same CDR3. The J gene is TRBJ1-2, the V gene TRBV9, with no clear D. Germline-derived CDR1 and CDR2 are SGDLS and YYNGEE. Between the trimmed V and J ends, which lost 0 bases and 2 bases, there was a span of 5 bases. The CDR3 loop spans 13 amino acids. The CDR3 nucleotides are TGTGCCAGCAGCGTAGGGGCGAACTATGGCTACACCTTC. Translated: CASSVGANYGYTF.

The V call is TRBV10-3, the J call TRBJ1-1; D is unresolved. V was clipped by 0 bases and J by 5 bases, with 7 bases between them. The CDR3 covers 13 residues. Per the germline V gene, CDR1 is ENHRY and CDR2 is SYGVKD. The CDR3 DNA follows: TGTGCCATCAGTGAGTCGAGTAGAACTGAAGCTTTCTTT. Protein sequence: CAISESSRTEAFF.

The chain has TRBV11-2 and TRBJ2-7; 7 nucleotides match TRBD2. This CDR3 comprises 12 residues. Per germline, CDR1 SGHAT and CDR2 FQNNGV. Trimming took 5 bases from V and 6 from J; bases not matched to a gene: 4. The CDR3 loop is CASSHAGVEQYF. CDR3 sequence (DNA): TGTGCCAGCAGCCATGCGGGGGTCGAGCAGTACTTC. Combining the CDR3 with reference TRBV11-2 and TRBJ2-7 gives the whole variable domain EAGVAQSPRYKIIEKRQSVAFWCNPISGHATLYWYQQILGQGPKLLIQFQNNGVVDDSQLPKDRFSAERLKGVDSTLKIQPAKLEDSAVYLCASSHAGVEQYFGPGTRLTVT.

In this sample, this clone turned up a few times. CDR3 coding DNA: TGCGCCAGCAGCTCTCGGATGAACACTGAAGCTTTCTTT. Translating it yields CASSSRMNTEAFF. V usage is TRBV10-2 and J usage is TRBJ1-1; D call uncertain. CDR1 and CDR2 from the germline V gene are WSHSY and SAAADI. Trimming removed 6 bases from V and 0 bases from J, with 8 bases in between. The CDR3 covers 13 residues.

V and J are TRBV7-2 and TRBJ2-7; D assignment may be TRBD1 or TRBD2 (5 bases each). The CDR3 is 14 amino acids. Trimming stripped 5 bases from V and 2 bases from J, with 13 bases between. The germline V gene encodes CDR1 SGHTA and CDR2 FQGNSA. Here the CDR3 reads CASSPPGRAYEQYF. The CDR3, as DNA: TGTGCCAGCAGCCCACCGGGACGGGCCTACGAGCAGTACTTC.

The CDR3 DNA is TGTGCCAGCAGCAAAGAAGGGAGGGGGGGCCAAGAGACCCAGTACTTC. It codes for CASSKEGRGGQETQYF. This sequence joins TRBV21-1 and TRBJ2-5; the table names TRBD2, a call not compared with the DNA. TRBV21-1 is deemed a pseudogene. The CDR3 sequence is 16 residues long.

CDR3 residues: CASSGVKELSYNEQFF. CDR3 DNA: TGTGCCAGCAGTGGGGTAAAGGAGCTCTCCTACAATGAGCAGTTCTTC. This chain connects TRBV28 to TRBJ2-1, with D unclear. The CDR3 is 16 residues long. Trimming left V 5 bases short and J 0 bases short, with 14 bases between. Germline CDR1 and CDR2: MDHEN and SYDVKM.

CDR3 coding DNA: TGTGCCAGCAGTTCTCACCGGAGCTCCTACGAGCAGTACTTC. This gives the protein CASSSHRSSYEQYF. The chain employs TRBV27 and TRBJ2-7; the D is unclear. The CDR3 length is 14 residues. V lost 4 bases and J lost 0, with 10 bases in between. Germline V gene sequence: CDR1 MNHEY, CDR2 SMNVEV (reference sequence).

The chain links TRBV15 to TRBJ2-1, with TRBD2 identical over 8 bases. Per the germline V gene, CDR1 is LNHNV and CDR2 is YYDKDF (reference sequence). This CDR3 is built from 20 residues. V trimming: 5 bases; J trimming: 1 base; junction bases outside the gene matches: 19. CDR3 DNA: TGTGCCACCAGCGGAGGGGGTAATGTAGCGGGATTGAATTCCTACAATGAGCAGTTCTTC. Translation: CATSGGGNVAGLNSYNEQFF.

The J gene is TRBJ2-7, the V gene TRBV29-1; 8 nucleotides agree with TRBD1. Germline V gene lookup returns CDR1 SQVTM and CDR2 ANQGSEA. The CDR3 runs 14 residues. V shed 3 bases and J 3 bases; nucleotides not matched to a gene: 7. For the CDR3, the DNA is TGCAGCGTTGAGGAGCAGGGGGCAGGCTACGAGCAGTACTTC. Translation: CSVEEQGAGYEQYF.

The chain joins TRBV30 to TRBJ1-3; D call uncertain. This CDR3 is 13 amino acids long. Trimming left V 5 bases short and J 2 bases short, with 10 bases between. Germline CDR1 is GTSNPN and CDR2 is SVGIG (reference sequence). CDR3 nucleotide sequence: TGTGCCTGGGGACCTCAACCTGGAAACACCATATATTTT. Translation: CAWGPQPGNTIYF.

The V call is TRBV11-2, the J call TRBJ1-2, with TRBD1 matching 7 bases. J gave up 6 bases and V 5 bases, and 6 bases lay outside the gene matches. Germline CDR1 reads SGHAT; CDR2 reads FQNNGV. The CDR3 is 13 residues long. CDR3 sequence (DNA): TGTGCCAGCAGCCAGGGACAGTCGGATGGCTACACCTTC. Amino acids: CASSQGQSDGYTF. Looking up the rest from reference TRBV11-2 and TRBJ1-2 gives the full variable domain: EAGVAQSPRYKIIEKRQSVAFWCNPISGHATLYWYQQILGQGPKLLIQFQNNGVVDDSQLPKDRFSAERLKGVDSTLKIQPAKLEDSAVYLCASSQGQSDGYTFGSGTRLTVV.